These T cell receptor beta chains were read from a single sample in a study of T cells in Graves' hyperthyroidism and ophthalmopathy. TCRdb ran MiXCR on the multiplex PCR reads and lists one entry per CDR3 protein. The sample holds more than 600,000 distinct CDR3 sequences; 16% are singletons and the top ten take approximately 8.4%. The source material was blood. The receptors shown here come from a man aged 18 to 29 with Graves' hyperthyroidism. Each CDR3 is given with its conserved first and last residue. D genes are given only for firm matches. The size of a clone is reported for some rows only, either as once, few or many, or as a class for expanded clones.

CDR3 length	V gene	D gene	clone size	J gene	CDR3 DNA	CDR3 protein
15	TRBV5-1	.	.	TRBJ2-2	TGCGCCAGCAGCTTCGGGCCAGAGGGCACCGGGGAGCTGTTTTTT	CASSFGPEGTGELFF
13	TRBV7-2	.	many	TRBJ2-7	TGTGCCAGCAGCCCCTACCGACAAGGCGAGCAGTACTTC	CASSPYRQGEQYF
15	TRBV7-8	.	many	TRBJ1-1	TGTGCCAGCAGCAAAAGGTCTGGGGCTGGGACTGAAGCTTTCTTT	CASSKRSGAGTEAFF
14	TRBV18	.	few	TRBJ2-5	TGTGCCAGCTCACCACCGTCCCAACAAGAGACCCAGTACTTC	CASSPPSQQETQYF
15	TRBV24-1	.	.	TRBJ2-1	TGTGCCACCAGCCTCCCCGGGACGGACTACAATGAGCAGTTCTTC	CATSLPGTDYNEQFF
15	TRBV11-3	.	many	TRBJ2-5	TGTGCCAGCAGCTCGGCCGGGACGTACCAAGAGACCCAGTACTTC	CASSSAGTYQETQYF
12	TRBV10-1	.	many	TRBJ1-6	TGCGCCAGCAGTGAGGGACTTTCACCCCTCCACTTT	CASSEGLSPLHF
12	TRBV5-1	.	few	TRBJ1-2	TGCGCCAGCAGCTCGGGACCCGGGCACTACACCTTC	CASSSGPGHYTF
16	TRBV28	TRBD2	many	TRBJ2-2	TGTGCCAGCAGTTGGGGACTAGCGGGGGACACCGGGGAGCTGTTTTTT	CASSWGLAGDTGELFF
15	TRBV6-2/TRBV6-3	TRBD1	.	TRBJ2-1	TGTGCCAGCAGTTACCAGGACAGGGAATACAATGAGCAGTTCTTC	CASSYQDREYNEQFF
15	TRBV6-1	.	many	TRBJ2-1	TGTGCCAGCAGCACGGGACACCGGAGCTACAATGAGCAGTTCTTC	CASSTGHRSYNEQFF
15	TRBV28	TRBD2	many	TRBJ2-7	TGTGCCAGCAGTTTAATCCGGGGGGTACCTTACGAGCAGTACTTC	CASSLIRGVPYEQYF
15	TRBV6-6	TRBD1	many	TRBJ2-7	TGTGCCAGCAGTTACATAGGGACAGGTCCCTACGAGCAGTACTTC	CASSYIGTGPYEQYF
15	TRBV6-1	.	many	TRBJ1-1	TGTGCCAGCAGTGAACCGGGACGCCCGAACACTGAAGCTTTCTTT	CASSEPGRPNTEAFF
16	TRBV10-3	.	.	TRBJ2-2	TGTGCCATCAGTGAAGGGTGGGGCGTTAACACCGGGGAGCTGTTTTTT	CAISEGWGVNTGELFF
16	TRBV25-1	.	.	TRBJ1-2	TGTGCCAGCAGTGATGAGAGGGCAGCGGGGTACTATGGCTACACCTTC	CASSDERAAGYYGYTF
11	TRBV6-2/TRBV6-3	.	many	TRBJ1-2	TGTGCCAGCAGTTACTCGCGTGGCTACACCTTC	CASSYSRGYTF
15	TRBV7-9	.	many	TRBJ2-1	TGTGCCAGCTACACATTAGCGGAATCCTACAATGAGCAGTTCTTC	CASYTLAESYNEQFF
15	TRBV4-1	TRBD1	.	TRBJ1-1	TGCGCCAGCAGCCAAGGACAGGGGTGGGACACTGAAGCTTTCTTT	CASSQGQGWDTEAFF
16	TRBV7-2	TRBD1	few	TRBJ1-2	TGTGCCAGCAGCTCCGGGACAGGGGTAGCTAACTATGGCTACACCTTC	CASSSGTGVANYGYTF
12	TRBV28	.	.	TRBJ2-7	TGTGCCAGCAGTTCGACGGCTTTCGAGCAGTACTTC	CASSSTAFEQYF